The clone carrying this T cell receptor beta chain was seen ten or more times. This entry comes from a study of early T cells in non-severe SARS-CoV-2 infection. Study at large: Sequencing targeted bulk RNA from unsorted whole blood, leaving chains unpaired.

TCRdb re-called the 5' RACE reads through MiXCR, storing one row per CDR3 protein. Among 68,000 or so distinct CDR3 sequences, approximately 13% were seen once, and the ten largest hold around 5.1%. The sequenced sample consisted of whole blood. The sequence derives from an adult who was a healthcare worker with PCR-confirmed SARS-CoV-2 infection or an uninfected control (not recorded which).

The DNA of the CDR3 is TGCGCCAGCAGCTTTGAGGGGAATCGGGAGACCCAGTACTTC. It yields the protein CASSFEGNRETQYF. The chain couples TRBV5-1 to TRBJ2-5; D is perhaps TRBD1 or TRBD2 (5 bases each). From germline, CDR1 is SGHRS and CDR2 YFSETQ. Trimming stripped 2 bases from V and 5 bases from J, with 13 bases between. The CDR3 is made up of 14 amino acids.